These T cell receptor beta chains were read from a single sample in a study of T-cell memory formation after mild COVID-19. TCRdb re-called the 5' RACE reads with MiXCR, one entry per CDR3 protein. The table includes fewer than 95,000 distinct CDR3 sequences, around 13% detected once. The sequenced sample consisted of PBMCs or a T cell subset sorted from them (not recorded which). The receptor set was obtained from an adult woman who had mild COVID-19 (a few samples of this study predate the infection). Cell type and time point are not known. CDR3s include the opening cysteine and the closing phenylalanine or tryptophan. A D gene is named only where the DNA matches it firmly. Expanded clones get a size class; other rows say once, few or many, or leave the size out.

V	D	J	size	DNA	CDR3
TRBV12-3/TRBV12-4	.	TRBJ1-2	many	TGTGCCAGCAGTTTAGAGAGTCGGCAGGGATGGAACTATGGCTACACCTTC	CASSLESRQGWNYGYTF
TRBV12-3/TRBV12-4	.	TRBJ2-1	many	TGTGCCTGCAGGTGGGAGTCCTACAATGAGCAGTTCTTC	CACRWESYNEQFF
TRBV5-5	.	TRBJ2-2	many	TGTGCCAGCAGCGCCGACGGAGAGGAAACCGGGGAGCTGTTTTTT	CASSADGEETGELFF
TRBV9	.	TRBJ2-7	.	TGTGCCAGCAGCGTAGAGCCAAATTACGAGCAGTACTTC	CASSVEPNYEQYF
TRBV6-5	.	TRBJ2-5	.	TGTGCCAGCCAACCGGGACACCAAGAGACCCAGTACTTC	CASQPGHQETQYF
TRBV7-9	TRBD1	TRBJ1-5	many	TGTGCCAGCAGCATAACAGGGGATAGCAATCAGCCCCAGCATTTT	CASSITGDSNQPQHF
TRBV6-4	TRBD1	TRBJ2-3	.	TGTGCCAGCAGTGCCGGGACAGGTACGCAGTATTTT	CASSAGTGTQYF
TRBV7-9	.	TRBJ2-2	few	TGTGCCAGCACCGGGGGGCCTAACACGAACACCGGGGAGCTGTTTTTT	CASTGGPNTNTGELFF
TRBV4-2	.	TRBJ2-2	few	TGTGCCAGCAGCCAAGATATCCGTGGGAGCGGGGAGCTGTTTTTT	CASSQDIRGSGELFF
TRBV11-2	.	TRBJ2-1	many	TGTGCCAGCAGCCTTACCGGCAATGAGCAGTTCTTC	CASSLTGNEQFF
TRBV12-3/TRBV12-4	.	TRBJ1-1	.	TGTGCCAGCAGTCCAACAGGGTTCACTGAAGCTTTCTTT	CASSPTGFTEAFF
TRBV15	.	TRBJ2-1	many	TGTGCCACCAGCCCACTAAGTAGCTCCTACAATGAGCAGTTCTTC	CATSPLSSSYNEQFF
TRBV3-1	.	TRBJ2-4	.	TGTGCCAGCAGCAGGGGGGGCGAGGACAAAAACATTCAGTACTTC	CASSRGGEDKNIQYF
TRBV20-1	TRBD1	TRBJ1-1	many	TGCAGTGCTAGAGAGGGACAGGGTGTTTTCACTGAAGCTTTCTTT	CSAREGQGVFTEAFF
TRBV7-8	.	TRBJ2-1	few	TGTGCCAGCAGCGGTGGCCCCTTTAGCGCGTCGGTCTTC	CASSGGPFSASVF
TRBV4-3	.	TRBJ2-4	few	TGCGCCAGCAGAACGGCAAGTATAGCCAAAAACATTCAGTACTTC	CASRTASIAKNIQYF
TRBV9	.	TRBJ2-1	few	TGTGCCAGCAGCCCCCCCGTCCCCCACAATGAGCAGTTCTTC	CASSPPVPHNEQFF
TRBV19	.	TRBJ1-1	few	TGTGCCAGTAGTATCCTGGGCGGGCTTGAAGCTTTCTTT	CASSILGGLEAFF
TRBV7-2	TRBD1	TRBJ1-2	few	TGTGCCAGCAGCTCGGGGACAGGGGGCTCTGGCTACACCTTC	CASSSGTGGSGYTF
TRBV9	.	TRBJ2-1	.	TGTGCCAGCAGCGTAGGTGACGCAAGTGGGCAGTTCTTC	CASSVGDASGQFF
TRBV20-1	.	TRBJ2-7	.	TGCAGTGCTAGGGGGGTATCCTACGAGCAGTACTTC	CSARGVSYEQYF
TRBV7-9	.	TRBJ2-3	.	TGTGCCAGCAGCGTGAGGGATGTCGATACGCAGTATTTT	CASSVRDVDTQYF
TRBV29-1	.	TRBJ1-2	.	TGCAGCGTTGAAGAGGGTGGGAGGGCCTATGGCTACACCTTC	CSVEEGGRAYGYTF
TRBV5-1	TRBD1	TRBJ2-5	many	TGCGCCAGCAGCTTGTTCCCAGGGGGCGGGGAGACCCAGTACTTC	CASSLFPGGGETQYF
TRBV7-9	.	TRBJ2-5	few	TGTGCCAGCAGCTTGGACGGCTCCCAAGAGACCCAGTACTTC	CASSLDGSQETQYF
TRBV29-1	.	TRBJ1-1	few	TGCAGCGTTGAAGAGGGGTTGGGAACTGAAGCTTTCTTT	CSVEEGLGTEAFF
TRBV5-1	.	TRBJ2-3	few	TGCGCCAGCAGCTTGGCCGATGGGACTCCCCCGGATACGCAGTATTTT	CASSLADGTPPDTQYF
TRBV6-6	TRBD1	TRBJ2-1	few	TGTGCCAGCAGTTACTCCCCAGGGGGCCGGTACAATGAGCAGTTCTTC	CASSYSPGGRYNEQFF
TRBV6-1	TRBD1	TRBJ2-1	many	TGTGCCAGCAGGAGGGGACAGGGGGCTCTCGATGAGCAGTTCTTC	CASRRGQGALDEQFF
TRBV5-1	.	TRBJ2-7	few	TGCGCCAGCAGCTTGGTTCCTATCTACGAGCAGTACTTC	CASSLVPIYEQYF
TRBV29-1	.	TRBJ1-3	.	TGCAGCGTTGAGGATCAGCCGGGCTCTGGAAACACCATATATTTT	CSVEDQPGSGNTIYF
TRBV6-4	.	TRBJ2-5	.	TGTGCCAGCAGTGATCTCGTGGACAGTAAACCCCAAGAGACCCAGTACTTC	CASSDLVDSKPQETQYF
TRBV5-6	.	TRBJ2-1	few	TGTGCCAGCAGCTTAGGTACCTCATTGAATCCTCCCAATGAGCAGTTCTTC	CASSLGTSLNPPNEQFF
TRBV4-1	.	TRBJ1-5	few	TGCGCCAGCAGCCAAGGTGAAACAACTGGTCAGCCCCAGCATTTT	CASSQGETTGQPQHF
TRBV30	.	TRBJ1-2	few	TGTGCCTGGACCCCAGGGCCCCCCGATGGCTACACCTTC	CAWTPGPPDGYTF
TRBV7-9	TRBD2	TRBJ2-1	.	TGTGCCAGCAGCCCTCGACTAGCCGTTGAGCAGTTCTTC	CASSPRLAVEQFF
TRBV6-5	TRBD2	TRBJ2-7	few	TGTGCCAGCAGCGAGGGACTAGCGGGATACGAGCAGTACTTC	CASSEGLAGYEQYF
TRBV20-1	.	TRBJ2-5	.	TGCAGTGCTAGAGTGAGGTGTGAGACCCAGTACTTC	CSARVRCETQYF
TRBV3-1	.	TRBJ2-3	few	TGTGCCAGCAGCCCCGACGGATCAATTACTAGCACAGATACGCAGTATTTT	CASSPDGSITSTDTQYF
TRBV20-1	TRBD2	TRBJ2-3	few	TGCAGTGCTGGGCTCCTCTCTGTGGCGGGAGTGACAGATACGCAGTATTTT	CSAGLLSVAGVTDTQYF
TRBV12-3/TRBV12-4	.	TRBJ1-1	.	TGTGCCAGCAGCCCCCCGGGAGGGGGAGCTTTCTTT	CASSPPGGGAFF
TRBV12-5	TRBD2	TRBJ2-3	many	TGTGCTAGTGGCTCCTTACTAGCGCCCACAGATACGCAGTATTTT	CASGSLLAPTDTQYF
TRBV9	.	TRBJ2-1	few	TGTGCCAGCAGCGTAGAGGGGGGGAGCTACAATGAGCAGTTCTTC	CASSVEGGSYNEQFF
TRBV9	.	TRBJ2-7	few	TGTGCCAGCAGCGCCTCCTCCCGGGGTTCCTACGAGCAGTACTTC	CASSASSRGSYEQYF
TRBV12-3/TRBV12-4	.	TRBJ2-4	.	TGTGCCAGCAGAGGAGACACCCTAGACATTCAGTACTTC	CASRGDTLDIQYF
TRBV30	.	TRBJ1-5	.	TGTGCCTGGAGCGATGGATTAGGGGTTCAGCCCCAGCATTTT	CAWSDGLGVQPQHF
TRBV7-9	.	TRBJ1-2	.	TGTGCCAGCAGCTTAGCTGCCCGACTGTATGGCTACACCTTC	CASSLAARLYGYTF
TRBV2	TRBD1	TRBJ1-2	.	TGTGCCAGCAGTGAAGGGCGACAGGGGTACTATGGCTACACCTTC	CASSEGRQGYYGYTF
TRBV29-1	.	TRBJ2-7	few	TGCAGCGTCATCCAGGGTAGCTACGAGCAGTACTTC	CSVIQGSYEQYF
TRBV7-8	.	TRBJ2-2	few	TGTGCCAGCAGCCAAAGGACGGACGGGGAGCTGTTTTTT	CASSQRTDGELFF
TRBV7-6	.	TRBJ2-3	.	TGTGCCAGCAGCTTAGCAGGGGGGCGAGGGAATACAGATACGCAGTATTTT	CASSLAGGRGNTDTQYF
TRBV12-3/TRBV12-4	.	TRBJ2-1	many	TGTGCCAGCAGTTTAATTGGGCTATACAATGAGCAGTTCTTC	CASSLIGLYNEQFF
TRBV2	TRBD1	TRBJ1-3	.	TGTGCCAGCAGTGAAGCGCCCGGGACAGGGGCTGGAAACACCATATATTTT	CASSEAPGTGAGNTIYF
TRBV11-2	.	TRBJ2-3	few	TGTGCCAGCAGCTTACAGGACCCGAGGGGAGATACGCAGTATTTT	CASSLQDPRGDTQYF
TRBV5-6	TRBD1	TRBJ2-7	few	TGTGCCAGCAGCCTTAACCCGGGACAGGGCACTCGGGAGCAGTACTTC	CASSLNPGQGTREQYF
TRBV2	.	TRBJ2-2	.	TGTGCCAGCAGTTATAACAGGGAGTATAACACCGGGGAGCTGTTTTTT	CASSYNREYNTGELFF
TRBV12-3/TRBV12-4	.	TRBJ1-2	few	TGTGCCAGCAGTTCTCCAGACCGGAAGGAGGACTATGGCTACACCTTC	CASSSPDRKEDYGYTF
TRBV15	TRBD2	TRBJ2-1	many	TGTGCCACCAGCAGATACGGGACTAGCGGGCCCTCCTACAATGAGCAGTTCTTC	CATSRYGTSGPSYNEQFF
TRBV4-1	.	TRBJ1-1	few	TGCGCCAGCAGCCAAGGATCAGGCACGAACACTGAAGCTTTCTTT	CASSQGSGTNTEAFF
TRBV7-6	TRBD1	TRBJ1-1	many	TGTGCCAGCAGCTTGACAGGGCGGACTGAAGCTTTCTTT	CASSLTGRTEAFF